This T cell receptor (beta chain) stems from a study of cytomegalovirus exposure and HLA in healthy donors (dated by TCRdb to about 2017). With respect to the entire study: In an earlier analysis of around 540 of the donors, 276 Gb of sequence data and 95 million to 130 million unique TCR beta sequences from 150 million to 200 million T cells were reported. A later analysis re-examined previously published TCR beta repertoires from 600 to 700 donors and added high-resolution HLA genotyping to investigate patterns of TCR occurrence. The study aimed to test whether cataloging public T cell receptors could reveal signatures of past pathogen exposure. The number of donors typed differed by locus, with roughly 629-640 for A, B, C, DRB1 and DQB1, more than 500 for DQA1, 606 for DPA1, and around 460 for DPB1. Five DR-DQ haplotypes were handled as single units for association and clustering because linkage in the cohort was strong. HLA typing covered class I and class II loci at four-digit resolution. The study profiled the T cell repertoires of hundreds of subjects by immunosequencing and related them to cytomegalovirus serostatus. High-throughput TCR immunosequencing, statistical association of individual TCRs with disease status, and machine learning were combined to predict cytomegalovirus infection status. Roughly 320 gigabases of sequencing data and around 80 million unique TCR sequences made up an early release that covered nearly 650 HLA-typed donors. A later genetic analysis took genome-wide SNP genotypes for about three fifths of the 666 donors and used that subset as a discovery cohort. Of the approximately 400 genotyped donors, 65% to 90% fell in the genetic ancestry cluster associated with self-reported Caucasian donors. Rather than using new phenotypic data, the later analysis identified candidate immune exposures from TCR beta sequences and from how often those sequences occurred across donors. An earlier analysis of some 600 of the donors applied high-throughput TCR beta sequencing to assess whether each TCR beta V gene segment acted as functional or pseudogenic. Among about 360 genotyped donors of the cohort, an average of approximately 250,000 unique TCR beta nucleotide sequences were sequenced per donor, 15% to 20% of them non-productive. Every repertoire in the discovery cohort had been generated on one and the same sequencing platform. Besides the first cohort of hundreds of subjects, a separate validation cohort made up of roughly 120 different subjects was used. Donor age, sex, ethnicity and CMV serostatus were compiled alongside the repertoire data. Study-level results and caveats: According to a later genetic analysis, donors in an Asian-associated ancestry cluster had fewer N-insertions in productive TCRs than the approximately 710-donor mean. The study listed 164 TCR beta chains as associated with cytomegalovirus. In both the original and validation cohorts, the classifier was reported to diagnose cytomegalovirus status with high specificity and sensitivity. The presence/absence analyses assumed that sequencing depth was roughly uniform across donors, and that assumption may not be true. Broadly in line with IMGT annotations, most TCR beta V segments showed up in productive rearrangements about 87% or about 30% of the time in an earlier analysis of approximately 600 of the donors. Most TCR sequences were seen in very few donors, while some public TCRs were found in many individuals. A later analysis found that most CMV-associated TCR beta chains appeared HLA-restricted, with HLA associations seemingly driven largely by CMV exposure. A cluster of highly shared sequence variants was judged likely to represent a technical artifact of the sequencing pipeline. Strong co-occurrence of HLA alleles, especially DR and DQ, made assigning TCR associations to individual alleles difficult. The earlier analysis of almost 600 of the donors excluded roughly 17 rarely observed V segments, including chromosome 9 orphons, because counts were too low. Three of the identified cytomegalovirus-associated TCR beta chains were confirmed in vitro to be specific for cytomegalovirus antigens. Several of the top co-occurrence clusters appeared to be linked to parvovirus B19, influenza, CMV and Epstein-Barr virus, according to a later analysis. Specific HLA alleles were associated with about 17,000 TCR beta sequences at a false discovery rate of 0.05 in a later analysis. According to the authors, the approach could potentially be generalized to other disease states and immunological phenotypes. The only immune exposure information available for the cohort was CMV serostatus. In a later analysis, the rate of TCR association differed among HLA loci, with DRB1 alleles having the most associated TCRs and HLA-C alleles having the fewest. A further reported finding was that TCR beta sequences accurately predicted the HLA-A and HLA-B alleles for most subjects in the first cohort. Because HLA typing was missing for some donors at each locus, association tests included only the typed subset. Correlated functional status among segregating V segments might be attributable to linkage disequilibrium, but an unknown experimental factor could not be ruled out. In this cohort, only TCR beta chains were sequenced, and detectable features were limited by the absence of alpha or paired-chain data. In a later genetic analysis, a missense DCLRE1C variant was associated with V-gene and J-gene trimming of TCR beta chains, and the association was replicated in an independent cohort. Compared with equally common non-associated chains, HLA-associated TCR beta chains in a later analysis were more clonally expanded and had lower generation probabilities.

Libraries were prepared through the immunoSEQ multiplex PCR assay. For the multiplex PCR, a mixture combining 60 forward primers for TCR Vbeta segments and 13 reverse primers for TCR Jbeta segments was used. The CDR3 region of rearranged TCR beta genes was amplified from genomic DNA with a multiplex PCR assay. The amplified TCR beta libraries were sequenced on the Illumina HiSeq System as 87-base-pair reads. Per the original workflow: In a later analysis, some 80 million unique TCR beta chains were counted across the 690 or so repertoires, and about 10 million of these chains were shared by at least two donors. To remove PCR and sequencing errors, raw reads were error-corrected and collapsed into unique sequences using a nearest-neighbor algorithm that merged closely related sequences. To assign V, D and J gene segments, CDR3 sequences were aligned to IMGT reference sequences. For a sequence to be retained, at least a six-nucleotide match to both a V gene segment and a J gene segment was required. Rearrangements were called productive when the CDR3 lacked stop codons and stayed in frame with V and J; all others were non-productive. Following IMGT convention, CDR3 was defined as the stretch from the second conserved V-encoded cysteine up to the conserved J-encoded phenylalanine. Sequences without an unambiguous match to a single V gene segment were excluded from the earlier analysis of approximately 560 of the donors. In an earlier analysis of some 590 of the donors, a V segment was called functional when productive rearrangements were above 56.7%, and segregating when the standard deviation between donors exceeded 5%. A statistical classification framework was built for diagnosing cytomegalovirus status from the catalog of TCR beta chain sequences. V and J gene assignment, in a later analysis, came from comparing TCR nucleotide sequences with IMGT/GENE-DB human TR gene sequences. In a later analysis, CDR3 sequences and most-parsimonious VDJ recombination scenarios were assigned using the TCRdist pipeline. In a later analysis, each TCR beta chain was defined by its CDR3 amino acid sequence together with its V-gene family, and reads without a unique V-gene family were excluded. In a later analysis, approximately 640 highly shared, low-generation-probability nucleotide sequences were removed to address suspected cross-contamination and a sequencing artifact. For each public chain, a later analysis derived a clonal expansion index from normalized ranks of inferred template counts within each repertoire. In a later analysis, generation probabilities were computed with a VDJ recombination model fitted to out-of-frame rearrangements, and the resulting probabilities were checked against IGoR. Hypergeometric tests were used in a later analysis to score TCR-TCR, TCR-HLA and TCR-CMV co-occurrence, with a repertoire-size bias correction applied to the TCR pairs. A later analysis estimated false discovery rates by permuting HLA or CMV assignments 20 times. A later analysis grouped co-occurring TCRs with DBSCAN, adding TCRdist sequence similarity when clustering within HLA-allele-positive subsets. Repertoires with fewer than 30,000 or more than 120,000 public chains were left out of co-occurrence clustering, as were five repertoires with anomalous nucleotide sharing. Entries here come from immuneACCESS through TCRdb and include only in-frame sequences with V and J called. Some clones fail to appear in such tables; in the studies checked, an unresolved V gene covers under half of the shortfall, and the cause of the remainder is unknown. V and J calls plus clone size are reproduced from that table; the DNA served to infer D and trimming. The table for this sample lists approximately 110,000 clones; 73% of them were counted only once. The top ten constitute around 3.7% of the sample.

Worth noting for this clone: This clone's antigen is unknown. The input lacks base qualities; no much larger clone sits a single base away.

In total, around 600 healthy bone marrow donors made up the cohort. At the time of sampling, all cohort members were nominally healthy, though unrecorded immune exposures were likely present. The donor was CMV seronegative and was included in the group of a few hundred seronegative cohort members. Every donor gave a peripheral blood sample, and the peripheral blood mononuclear cells from that sample were used for TCR beta sequencing. Genomic DNA was extracted from the blood cell samples with the Qiagen DNeasy Blood Extraction Kit. The sequencing sample was made of PBMCs. The clonotype was recovered from a woman aged 40-49 years in good health and CMV-seronegative.

The DNA reads TGTGCCAGCAGCTTGGTTCCAGGGAGGGCTGAAGCTTTCTTT. Translated, it reads CASSLVPGRAEAFF. The sequence joins TRBV5-6 to TRBJ1-1; possibly the D gene is TRBD1, per 5 matching bases. As encoded in the germline V gene, CDR1 is SGHDT while CDR2 is YYEEEE. From cysteine to phenylalanine, the CDR3 is 14 amino acids long. Kept here is only the CDR3 DNA, which spans 42 bases and is read in frame from base 1. V is shortened by 0 bases, J by 6 bases, and the region joining them spans 12 bases.